This TCR beta chain was profiled in a study of a mutant IDH1 vaccine in newly diagnosed glioma. General study results and limits: Among all patients, vaccine-induced immune responses occurred in approximately 93%.

Indicated time point: week 47, end of study. Each dose of the vaccine consisted of 300 ug of mutant IDH1 20-mer peptide, with topical imiquimod. The study enrolled donors with new WHO grade 3 or 4 IDH1-mutant, ATRX-lost astrocytomas. Repertoires were generated with immunoSEQ multiplex PCR, while TCRdb's copy carries only in-frame clones and drops some. This sample has about 34,000 clones; 75% to 95% occur once, and the top ten carry 5.1%. The germline V and J ends were trimmed by 0 bases and 4 bases, with 14 bases remaining between them. Germline CDR1 SGDLS, CDR2 YYNGEE. There are 16 residues in the CDR3. A note on this clone: The antigen is undetermined.

The rearrangement uses TRBV9 and TRBJ2-1, with D possibly TRBD2 on 5 matching bases. This TCR came from a woman in her thirties or forties with glioma. The sequencing used PBMCs, collected from a glioma patient whose treatment included an IDH1 peptide vaccine. CDR3 sequence (DNA): TGTGCCAGCAGCGTAGGGGCTAGCCTACAATACAATGAGCAGTTCTTC. The encoded protein is CASSVGASLQYNEQFF.